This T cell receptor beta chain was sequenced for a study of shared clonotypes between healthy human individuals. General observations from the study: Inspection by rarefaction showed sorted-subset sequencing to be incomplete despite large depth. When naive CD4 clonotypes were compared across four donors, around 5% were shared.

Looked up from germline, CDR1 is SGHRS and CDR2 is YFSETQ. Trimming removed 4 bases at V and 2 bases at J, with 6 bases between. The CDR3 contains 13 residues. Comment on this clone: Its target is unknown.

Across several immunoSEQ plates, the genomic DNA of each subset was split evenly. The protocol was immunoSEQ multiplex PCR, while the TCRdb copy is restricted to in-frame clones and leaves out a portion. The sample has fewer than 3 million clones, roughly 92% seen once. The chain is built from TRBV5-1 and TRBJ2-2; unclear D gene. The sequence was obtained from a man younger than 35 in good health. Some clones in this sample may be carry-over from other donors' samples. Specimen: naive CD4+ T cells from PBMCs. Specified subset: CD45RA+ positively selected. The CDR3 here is CASSDLNTGELFF. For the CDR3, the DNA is TGCGCCAGCAGCGACTTAAACACCGGGGAGCTGTTTTTT.